The T cell receptor (beta chain) described here comes from a study of CD8+CD57+ T cells in acquired aplastic anemia. The germline gives CDR1 SGDLS, CDR2 YYNGEE. The CDR3 is 12 amino acids. V was shortened by 4 bases and J by 8 bases, with 12 bases between the two germline ends. Sequencing involved patients with CD8+CD57+ cell expansion previously shown by flow cytometry. The template used for profiling TCR beta VDJ and CDR3 was genomic DNA. TCRdb re-analysed the reads in MiXCR, keeping a single row per CDR3 protein. The table includes 160,000 or so distinct CDR3 sequences, over 40% detected once. V is TRBV9 and J is TRBJ1-2, with a weak D call TRBD1 (5 bases). This receptor was identified in a human donor with aplastic anemia. Sequencing was carried out using sorted CD4+, CD8+, or CD8+CD57+ T cells (not recorded which) from PBMCs. CDR3 coding DNA: TGTGCCAGCAGCTCCCGGGACGAAGGCTACACCTTC. Translation: CASSSRDEGYTF.